This TCR beta chain was retrieved from a study of T cells after yellow fever vaccination. This clonotype occurred many times. TCRdb ran MiXCR on the 5' RACE reads and lists one entry per CDR3 protein. The sample shows 230,000 or so distinct CDR3 sequences, more than 6.5% of them seen only once. CDR3 length: 13 residues. V dropped 6 bases and J dropped 10; count of bases not matched to a gene: 6. The TCR comes from a man aged 25-45 years who received the YFV17D yellow fever vaccine. The source material was CD4+ T cells sorted from PBMCs, sampled on the day of the yellow fever booster vaccination. The chain joins TRBV12-3 or TRBV12-4 to TRBJ2-1; 10 bases map to TRBD1. The CDR3 reads CASSRRTGGEQFF. CDR3 nucleotides: TGTGCCAGCAGCCGTCGGACAGGGGGGGAGCAGTTCTTC.